Each of the 21 T cell receptor beta chains below was sequenced from the same sample in a study of regulatory T cells in long-lasting Graves disease. CDR3-region Arm-PCR and iRepertoire HTBI primers produced the TCR beta libraries. TCRdb reprocessed the multiplex PCR reads via MiXCR and lists one record per CDR3 protein. The table records 450,000 to 700,000 distinct CDR3 sequences, about 13% of them present only once. Time point reported: newly diagnosed GD, antithyroid drugs for less than 3 months. RNA extracted from PBMCs served as the sequencing template. The same data also contributed to another study, on T cells in Graves' hyperthyroidism and ophthalmopathy.

The sequenced sample was peripheral blood mononuclear cells (PBMCs), obtained at new diagnosis, from a patient treated with antithyroid drugs. These receptor sequences come from a man aged 25-40 years with Graves disease.

This clonotype was detected many times. This chain joins TRBV12-3 or TRBV12-4 and TRBJ1-5; D not resolved. V was clipped by 2 bases and J by 7 bases, with 12 bases between them. This CDR3 region has 14 residues. CDR3 sequence reads: CASSLNSWLQPQHF. CDR3 coding DNA: TGTGCCAGCAGTTTAAACAGCTGGTTACAGCCCCAGCATTTT.

The rearrangement joins TRBV4-1 to TRBJ1-1; D not certain. The CDR3 length is 14 residues. Germline V CDR1 and CDR2: MGHRA, YSYEKL. The germline V and J ends were trimmed by 0 bases and 6 bases, with 11 bases remaining between them. The CDR3 DNA follows: TGCGCCAGCAGCCAAGATCGGAGTAGGGCTGAAGCTTTCTTT. This translates into CASSQDRSRAEAFF.

This clonotype was found a few times. J is TRBJ2-6 and V is TRBV6-4; no reliable D call. Germline V gives CDR1 MRHNA, CDR2 SNTAGT. The ends were cut back, 1 base at V and 0 bases at J, with 10 bases in the middle. CDR3 length: 17 amino acids. CDR3 sequence reads: CASSDYSSSSGANVLTF. The CDR3 coding sequence is TGTGCCAGCAGTGACTACTCCAGTTCCTCTGGGGCCAACGTCCTGACTTTC.

This clonotype appeared many times. This chain links TRBV30 with TRBJ2-1; 8 bases fit TRBD1. This CDR3 is built from 11 residues. Germline V gene data show CDR1 as GTSNPN and CDR2 as SVGIG (reference sequence). Trimming cost V 5 bases and J 8 bases; bases outside gene matches: 2. In nucleotides, the CDR3 is TGTGCCTGGGGACAGGGTTATGAGCAGTTCTTC. Protein product: CAWGQGYEQFF.

The rearrangement uses TRBV20-1 and TRBJ2-2, with a weak D call TRBD1 (5 bases). The CDR3 runs 14 residues. From germline, CDR1 is DFQATT and CDR2 SNEGSKA (reference sequence). V shed 0 bases and J shed 10 bases, with 15 bases lying between them. The CDR3 reads CSARDERGREELFF. For the CDR3, the DNA is TGCAGTGCTAGAGACGAAAGGGGTAGGGAGGAGCTGTTTTTT.

Many counts were recorded for this clonotype. V is TRBV20-1 and J is TRBJ2-1; D is unclear. CDR1 and CDR2 (germline): DFQATT, SNEGSKA (reference sequence). This CDR3 has 13 residues. Trimming pared 6 bases from V and 6 bases from J, leaving 15 bases between. The CDR3 spells CSAKRESLNEQFF. As DNA, the CDR3 is TGCAGTGCAAAGAGAGAAAGCCTCAATGAGCAGTTCTTC.

The rearrangement links TRBV5-4 to TRBJ1-1; D is perhaps TRBD1 (5 bases). The CDR3 contains 14 residues. The germline V gene has CDR1 SGHNT and CDR2 YYREEE (reference sequence). Trimming stripped 2 bases from V and 7 bases from J, with 15 bases between. Written as DNA, the CDR3 is TGTGCCAGCAGCTTACAGGATGACAGATTTGAAGCTTTCTTT. This encodes CASSLQDDRFEAFF.

This clonotype was recorded at least ten times. CDR3 residues: CASSPLAGGTYEQYF. The CDR3 nucleotides are TGCGCCAGCAGCCCGCTAGCGGGTGGGACCTACGAGCAGTACTTC. V usage is TRBV5-1 and J usage is TRBJ2-7, with 8 bases fitting TRBD2. V lost 4 bases and J lost 2; bases outside the gene matches: 8. CDR1 is SGHRS, CDR2 YFSETQ, per germline. This CDR3 contains 15 residues.

In this sample, this clonotype turned up many times. The chain combines TRBV29-1 with TRBJ2-2; D is unresolved. Trimming stripped 7 bases from V and 3 bases from J, with 12 bases between. The CDR3 runs to 13 residues. The V gene's germline CDR1 is SQVTM and CDR2 ANQGSEA. CDR3 sequence reads: CSAAVQDTGELFF. CDR3 nucleotide sequence: TGCAGCGCCGCGGTTCAGGACACCGGGGAGCTGTTTTTT.

This clonotype was seen many times. The rearrangement links TRBV29-1 to TRBJ1-2; D gene uncertain. The CDR3 loop spans 15 amino acids. Deletions cut 0 bases from V and 8 bases from J, with 19 bases between. Germline V CDR1 and CDR2: SQVTM, ANQGSEA. CDR3 sequence: CSVEEIRGTGNGYTF. The CDR3 DNA follows: TGCAGCGTTGAAGAAATACGGGGAACCGGGAACGGCTACACCTTC. Filled out from reference TRBV29-1 and TRBJ1-2, the complete variable domain reads SAVISQKPSRDICQRGTSLTIQCQVDSQVTMMFWYRQQPGQSLTLIATANQGSEATYESGFVIDKFPISRPNLTFSTLTVSNMSPEDSSIYLCSVEEIRGTGNGYTFGSGTRLTVV.

V usage is TRBV5-1 and J usage is TRBJ1-2, with D possibly TRBD1 on 5 matching bases. The CDR3 sequence is 13 residues long. In germline, CDR1 is SGHRS, CDR2 YFSETQ. V dropped 4 bases and J dropped 8 bases, with 15 bases sitting between them. CDR3 in DNA: TGCGCCAGCAGCCCCGGGGGTCCTGACGGCTACACCTTC. Translating gives CASSPGGPDGYTF.

The table lists this clonotype with many counts. V and J are TRBV2 and TRBJ2-7; unclear D gene. From germline, CDR1 is SNHLY and CDR2 FYNNEI. The CDR3 sequence is 15 residues long. V lost 6 bases, J lost 2 bases, and 17 bases lay in between. The CDR3 region is CASSVRTSWPYEQYF. In DNA, the CDR3 is TGTGCCAGCAGCGTCCGCACAAGTTGGCCCTACGAGCAGTACTTC.

This clonotype was detected ten times or more. The rearrangement joins TRBV18 to TRBJ2-7; no definite D call. CDR1 and CDR2 from the germline V gene are KGHSH and LQKENI. This CDR3 contains 14 residues. V was clipped by 8 bases and J by 0 bases, with 14 bases between them. CDR3 residues: CASSQDRSSYEQYF. The DNA of the CDR3 is TGTGCCAGCAGCCAAGATCGGAGCTCCTACGAGCAGTACTTC.

This clonotype was picked up a small number of times. This chain links TRBV7-8 with TRBJ1-1; D is unclear. The CDR3 loop spans 15 amino acids. Germline loops: CDR1 SGHVS, CDR2 FQNEAQ. With 5 bases removed from V and 1 base from J, the gap between germline ends came to 14 bases. The CDR3 DNA reads as TGTGCCAGCAGCGTCGCGTCGGGTGGGAACACTGAAGCTTTCTTT. Its translation is CASSVASGGNTEAFF.

This clonotype was counted ten times or more. The chain is built from TRBV5-1 and TRBJ1-4; 10 bases align to TRBD1. The length of the CDR3 is 16 residues. V gave up 4 bases and J gave up 4 bases; unmatched junction bases: 7. Per the germline V gene, CDR1 is SGHRS and CDR2 is YFSETQ. The CDR3 sequence is CASSTWTGGHNEKLFF. In DNA, the CDR3 is TGCGCCAGCAGCACATGGACAGGGGGACATAATGAAAAACTGTTTTTT.

This clonotype was counted only a few times. The chain joins TRBV6-1 to TRBJ2-1, with TRBD2 matching 8 bases. V was clipped by 7 bases and J by 4 bases; unmatched bases: 9. CDR3 size: 15 residues. CDR1 and CDR2 (germline): MNHNS, SASEGT. As DNA, the CDR3 is TGTGCCAGCACCGACCCAGCGGGAGCTTACAATGAGCAGTTCTTC. Amino acids: CASTDPAGAYNEQFF.

In its sample, this clonotype was seen many times. The CDR3 spells CASSHRDEAFF. The CDR3 nucleotides read TGTGCCAGCAGCCATCGGGATGAAGCTTTCTTT. The chain is built from TRBV3-1 and TRBJ1-1, with D uncertain. The CDR3 length is 11 residues. The V gene lost 3 bases and the J gene lost 7 bases, with 6 bases spanning the gap. CDR1 is LGHDT, CDR2 YNNKEL, per germline (reference sequence).

In its sample, this clonotype was seen many times. This rearrangement joins TRBV5-1 to TRBJ2-1; TRBD1 matches at 8 bases. There are 14 residues in the CDR3. After removal of 3 bases from V and 7 bases from J, the junction contained 6 bases not matched to a gene. From germline, CDR1 is SGHRS and CDR2 YFSETQ. CDR3 in amino acids: CASSSGQGRNEQFF. DNA of the CDR3: TGCGCCAGCAGCTCTGGACAGGGCAGGAATGAGCAGTTCTTC. The full variable domain, its missing parts supplied by reference TRBV5-1 and TRBJ2-1, is KAGVTQTPRYLIKTRGQQVTLSCSPISGHRSVSWYQQTPGQGLQFLFEYFSETQRNKGNFPGRFSGRQFSNSRSEMNVSTLELGDSALYLCASSSGQGRNEQFFGPGTRLTVL.

This chain uses TRBV18 with TRBJ2-5; TRBD2 matches 7 bases. The germline CDR1 and CDR2 sequences are KGHSH and LQKENI. The CDR3 has 16 amino acids. Losses at the gene ends were 1 base for V and 4 bases for J; bases not matched to a gene: 9. The CDR3 nucleotides are TGTGCCAGCTCACCACTTGTGACTCCGGGGGGAGAGACCCAGTACTTC. Amino acid sequence: CASSPLVTPGGETQYF.

This clonotype was seen many times. The chain joins TRBV27 to TRBJ2-1; 14 bases align to TRBD2. This CDR3 has 13 residues. The V segment lost 5 bases and the J segment 13 bases; nucleotides outside the gene matches: 4. The germline gives CDR1 MNHEY, CDR2 SMNVEV (reference sequence). CDR3 nucleotide sequence: TGTGCCAGCAGTCAGGGACTAGCGGGAGATCAGTTCTTC. Amino acid sequence: CASSQGLAGDQFF.

This clonotype was picked up many times. The rearrangement joins TRBV7-9 to TRBJ1-1; D might be TRBD1 (6 bases). The V and J ends lost 4 bases and 1 base respectively, with 10 bases between them. Germline values: CDR1 SEHNR, CDR2 FQNEAQ (reference sequence). This CDR3 contains 14 residues. CDR3 protein: CASSSQQGNTEAFF. DNA for the CDR3: TGTGCCAGCAGCTCACAACAGGGGAACACTGAAGCTTTCTTT.